Sequencing of this T cell receptor beta chain was carried out in a study of T cell responses to AZD1222 COVID-19 vaccine (dated by TCRdb to the early 2020s). With respect to the entire study: A total of 230 to 250 trial participants underwent TCR sequencing, of whom approximately 210 received two doses of AZD1222 and 26 received two doses of the MenACWY control vaccine. Trial participants were enrolled by age into 18-55, 56-69 and 70-plus year subgroups, with roughly 160, 29 and 62 TCR-sequenced participants respectively. Findings and caveats that apply to the study as a whole: The 56-69-year group was small, and its depth increase did not reach significance, likely because of low power. Because no day 14 peak-response samples were available, repertoires were characterized only after the peak T cell response. Only a handful of AZD1222 recipients were SARS-CoV-2 seropositive at baseline, limiting conclusions about previously exposed vaccinees. Participants were mostly white British, with more females than males. The authors suggested clonal diversity may have been underestimated. The vaccine-associated CD4 TCRs covered the entire spike protein, and the dominant responses fell in regions 160-218 and 743-854. Reportedly, almost half of the unique spike-specific TCRs recognized epitopes lying outside the regions that are mutated in the B.1.351 and B.1.1.7 variants. After two AZD1222 doses, both the breadth and the depth of spike-specific TCRs were significantly higher than at day 0 and than in MenACWY recipients.

The CDR3 regions of human TCRbeta chains were analyzed by immunosequencing. In the original analysis: Repertoire TCRs were checked for matches against a reference library of SARS-CoV-2-specific TCRs that had been generated using the MIRA antigen-specificity platform. Breadth meant the fraction of unique TCRs that were SARS-CoV-2-associated, whereas depth meant the fraction of total T cells that were SARS-CoV-2-associated. Using the MIRA data, every spike-specific TCR was mapped to the spike region that the TCR reacted to and assigned to either a CD4 or a CD8 class. Log10-transformed breadth and depth values were compared by one-way ANOVA with Sidak's multiple comparisons tests. Entries here come from immuneACCESS through TCRdb and include only in-frame sequences with V and J called. Some clones fail to appear in such tables; in the studies checked, an unresolved V gene covers under half of the shortfall, and the cause of the remainder is unknown. The V and J calls and the clone size are those of that table, but D and trimming were determined from the DNA. For this sample there are 33,000 or so clones; more than 75% appear just once. The ten most abundant clones make up around 15% of the sample.

The germline V gene supplies CDR1 SQVTM and CDR2 ANQGSEA. The CDR3 runs 13 residues from the cysteine to the phenylalanine. The kept DNA is CDR3 alone, 39 bases in frame from the first base. V trim: 6 bases; J trim: 3 bases; unmatched bases: 8. Interpreted using the paper, the time point label stands for: about 28 days (+/-7) after the second vaccine dose. Because spike-specific TCR depth and breadth did not differ between the two schedules, AZD1222 recipients who got a second dose at roughly 4 weeks were pooled with those who got a second dose at roughly 12 weeks. Vaccinee samples came from UK trials COV001 and COV002, including a single-blind randomized controlled phase 2/3 trial of AZD1222 (ChAdOx1 nCoV-19) in healthy adults. For TCRbeta chain sequencing, PBMC samples from trial participants were taken at day 0 and at day 28 after the second dose. Regarding this clone: Its binding antigen is unknown. Base qualities are not at hand, and no much larger clone is one base apart.

The specimen comprised peripheral blood, sampled 28 days after the second AZD1222 dose. This clonotype was sampled from an adult who received the AZD1222 COVID-19 vaccine. This receptor chain uses TRBV29-1 and TRBJ2-7; TRBD1 fits 7 bases in the junction. The DNA sequence is given as TGCAGCGTAGGGACAGATAATAACTACGAGCAGTACTTC. The resulting protein is CSVGTDNNYEQYF.